This T cell receptor (beta chain) was observed in a study of blood T cell repertoires in COVID-19. Study details: Acute and convalescent COVID-19 samples came from the United States, Italy and Spain.

The V gene lost 2 bases and the J gene lost 2 bases, with 3 bases spanning the gap. The CDR3 extends over 11 amino acids. Per germline, CDR1 DFQATT and CDR2 SNEGSKA (reference sequence). Source study methods: Estimates of nucleated cell counts were drawn from the amplification of reference gene primers. The table came from immunoSEQ multiplex PCR; TCRdb's copy has only in-frame clones and leaves some out. The DNA gave D and trimming, while V, J and clone size come from that table. The table includes roughly 170,000 clones, approximately 86% detected once. Participants came from roughly 23 US areas, aged about 18 to 90 years. This clone was recorded once.

The rearrangement links TRBV20-1 to TRBJ1-1; D not certain. The sequence came from a man aged 55 to 69 who had recovered from COVID-19. The sequencing input was PBMCs or T cells enriched from blood (not recorded which). CDR3 DNA: TGCAGTGCTAGACATAACACTGAAGCTTTCTTT. Translating it yields CSARHNTEAFF.